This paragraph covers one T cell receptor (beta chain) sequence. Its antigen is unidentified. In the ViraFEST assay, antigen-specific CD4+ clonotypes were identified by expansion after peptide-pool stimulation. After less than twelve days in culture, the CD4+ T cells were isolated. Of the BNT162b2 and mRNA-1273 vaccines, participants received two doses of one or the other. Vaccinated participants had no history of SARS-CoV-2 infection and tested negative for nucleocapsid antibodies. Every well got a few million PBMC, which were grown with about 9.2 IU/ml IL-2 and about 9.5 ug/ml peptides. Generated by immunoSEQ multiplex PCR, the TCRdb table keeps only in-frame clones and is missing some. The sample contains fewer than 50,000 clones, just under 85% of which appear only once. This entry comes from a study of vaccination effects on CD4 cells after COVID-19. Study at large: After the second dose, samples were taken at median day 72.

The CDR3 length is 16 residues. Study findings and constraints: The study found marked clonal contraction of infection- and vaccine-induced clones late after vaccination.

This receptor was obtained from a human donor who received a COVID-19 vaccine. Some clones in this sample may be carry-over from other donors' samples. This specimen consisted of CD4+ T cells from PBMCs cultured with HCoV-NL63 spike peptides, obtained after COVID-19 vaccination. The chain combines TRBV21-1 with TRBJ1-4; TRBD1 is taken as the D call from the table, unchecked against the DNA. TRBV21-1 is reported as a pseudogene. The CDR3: CASSKAVTGMDEKLFF. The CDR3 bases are TGTGCCAGCAGCAAAGCCGTGACAGGGATGGATGAAAAACTGTTTTTT.